Shown below are 10 T cell receptor beta chains from a single sample sequenced in a study of OX40 agonist ivuxolimab in advanced cancers. Generated by immunoSEQ multiplex PCR, the TCRdb table keeps only in-frame clones and is missing some. Of around 23,000 clones in the sample, roughly 80% were seen once. Sequenced here: CD4+ or CD8+ T cells sorted from blood, sampled in a trial of the OX40 agonist ivuxolimab. The origin of the receptors is an adult with an advanced solid tumor such as melanoma, head and neck, liver or kidney cancer.

The rearrangement uses TRBV29-1 and TRBJ2-7; possible D gene TRBD2, 6 bases. The CDR3 has 13 amino acids. The V end was cut by 4 bases, the J end by 3 bases, with 13 bases between. Germline CDR1 and CDR2: SQVTM and ANQGSEA. CDR3 region: CSVARRGDYEQYF. The CDR3 bases are TGCAGCGTTGCCCGGAGGGGTGACTACGAGCAGTACTTC.

This chain connects TRBV7-2 to TRBJ2-7, with D possibly TRBD2 on 6 matching bases. Deletions cut 4 bases from V and 0 bases from J, with 10 bases between. CDR1 and CDR2 (germline): SGHTA, FQGNSA. There are 14 residues in the CDR3. The CDR3 nucleotides read TGTGCCAGCAGCTCGGGACTGATCTCCTACGAGCAGTACTTC. Translated, it gives CASSSGLISYEQYF.

V is TRBV10-2 and J is TRBJ1-5; 7 bases agree with TRBD1. CDR3 length equals 13 residues. CDR1 is WSHSY and CDR2 is SAAADI in the germline V gene. V was clipped by 5 bases and J by 7 bases; unmatched bases: 5. This CDR3 is CASSRTGGQPQHF. In nucleotides, the CDR3 is TGCGCCAGCAGTCGGACAGGCGGACAGCCCCAGCATTTT.

The chain joins TRBV25-1 to TRBJ2-2; 8 bases fit TRBD2. The CDR3 spans 16 residues. V lost 2 bases, J lost 2 bases, and 4 bases stayed unmatched. Looked up from germline, CDR1 is MGHDK and CDR2 is SYGVNS. The CDR3 here is CASSEGREGNTGELFF. The CDR3 coding sequence is TGTGCCAGCAGTGAAGGCCGGGAGGGTAACACCGGGGAGCTGTTTTTT.

V and J are TRBV7-7 and TRBJ1-3; no definite D call. This CDR3 comprises 17 residues. Trimming took off 5 bases at V and 0 bases at J, with 17 bases between the two ends. CDR1 SSHAT and CDR2 FNYEAQ come from the germline V gene (reference sequence). The CDR3 loop is CASSPNLGRYSGNTIYF. The CDR3 DNA reads TGTGCCAGCAGCCCTAACCTCGGCCGGTACTCTGGAAACACCATATATTTT.

This clone was found a few times. This chain joins TRBV11-2 and TRBJ2-1, with a tentative D call TRBD1 (6 bases). The germline V gene encodes CDR1 SGHAT and CDR2 FQNNGV. The CDR3 sequence is 14 residues long. With 5 bases removed from V and 2 bases from J, the gap between germline ends came to 10 bases. Here the CDR3 DNA reads TGTGCCAGCAGCCTAGGGGGACCCTACAATGAGCAGTTCTTC. Translating gives CASSLGGPYNEQFF.

This clone was detected only once. This sequence joins TRBV5-1 and TRBJ1-2; D unclear. V shed 5 bases and J shed 8 bases, with 19 bases lying between them. Germline V CDR1 and CDR2: SGHRS, YFSETQ. The CDR3 is made up of 14 amino acids. The CDR3 bases are TGCGCCAGCAGAGAACCGGGCTCGTATGGCGGCTACACCTTC. Protein sequence: CASREPGSYGGYTF. The full variable domain, rest sourced from reference TRBV5-1 and TRBJ1-2, is KAGVTQTPRYLIKTRGQQVTLSCSPISGHRSVSWYQQTPGQGLQFLFEYFSETQRNKGNFPGRFSGRQFSNSRSEMNVSTLELGDSALYLCASREPGSYGGYTFGSGTRLTVV.

The V call is TRBV4-3, the J call TRBJ1-1; D remains ambiguous. Trimming removed 0 bases at V and 0 bases at J, with 5 bases between. The CDR3 spans 14 residues. The germline gives CDR1 LGHNA, CDR2 YSLEER. In nucleotides, the CDR3 is TGCGCCAGCAGCCAAGATTTGATGAACACTGAAGCTTTCTTT. It encodes CASSQDLMNTEAFF.

The genes are TRBV7-9 and TRBJ1-4; D call uncertain. This CDR3 spans 16 amino acids. Germline-derived CDR1 and CDR2 are SEHNR and FQNEAQ (reference sequence). V was pared by 2 bases and J by 0 bases, with 10 bases between. Here the CDR3 reads CASSLSFSATNEKLFF. In DNA form, the CDR3 reads TGTGCCAGCAGCTTATCTTTCAGCGCAACTAATGAAAAACTGTTTTTT.

This clone is termed medium-sized. The chain recombines TRBV19 with TRBJ1-2, with 7 nucleotides matching TRBD1. The CDR3 sequence is 15 residues long. V was clipped by 3 bases and J by 6 bases; unmatched bases: 10. CDR1 and CDR2 (germline): LNHDA, SQIVND (reference sequence). CDR3 sequence reads: CASSIAPGQKDGYTF. The CDR3 DNA is TGTGCCAGTAGTATTGCCCCGGGACAGAAGGATGGCTACACCTTC.